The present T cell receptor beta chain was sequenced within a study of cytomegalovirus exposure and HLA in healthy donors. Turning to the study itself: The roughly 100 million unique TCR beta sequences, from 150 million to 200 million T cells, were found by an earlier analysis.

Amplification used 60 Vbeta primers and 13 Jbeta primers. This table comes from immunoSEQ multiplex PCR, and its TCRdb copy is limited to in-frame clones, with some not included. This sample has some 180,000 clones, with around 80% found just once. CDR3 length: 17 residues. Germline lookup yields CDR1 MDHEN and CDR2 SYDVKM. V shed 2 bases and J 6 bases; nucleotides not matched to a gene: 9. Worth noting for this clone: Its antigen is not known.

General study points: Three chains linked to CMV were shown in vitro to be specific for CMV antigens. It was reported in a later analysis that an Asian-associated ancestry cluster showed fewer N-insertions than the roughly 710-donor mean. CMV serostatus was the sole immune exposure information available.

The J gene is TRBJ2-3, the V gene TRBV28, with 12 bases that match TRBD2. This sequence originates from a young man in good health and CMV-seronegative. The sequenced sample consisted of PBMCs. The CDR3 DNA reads TGTGCCAGCAGTTTACTCGAGACTAGCGGGAGTGGGGATACGCAGTATTTT. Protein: CASSLLETSGSGDTQYF.